This TCR beta chain was recovered during a study of T cell responses to AZD1222 COVID-19 vaccine. Trimming shortened V by 2 bases and J by 5 bases, and 19 bases separated the two germline ends. Germline V gives CDR1 KGHSH, CDR2 LQKENI. CDR3 length: 16 residues. Assay used: immunoSEQ multiplex PCR; TCRdb lists only in-frame clones, some missing. The data contain about 120,000 clones, around 90% of them seen just once; the ten biggest clones take up more than 3.5%. V gene TRBV18 combines with J gene TRBJ2-7, with D perhaps matching TRBD1 or TRBD2 (5 bases each). This TCR was sampled from an adult who received the MenACWY meningococcal vaccine as a control. Source: peripheral blood, taken 28 days after the second dose of the MenACWY control vaccine. The CDR3 protein is CASSPSDAGALHEQYF. The CDR3 DNA sequence: TGTGCCAGCTCACCATCAGACGCCGGGGCCTTACACGAGCAGTACTTC. Combining the CDR3 with reference TRBV18 and TRBJ2-7 gives the whole variable domain NAGVMQNPRHLVRRRGQEARLRCSPMKGHSHVYWYRQLPEEGLKFMVYLQKENIIDESGMPKERFSAEFPKEGPSILRIQQVVRGDSAAYFCASSPSDAGALHEQYFGPGTRLTVT.